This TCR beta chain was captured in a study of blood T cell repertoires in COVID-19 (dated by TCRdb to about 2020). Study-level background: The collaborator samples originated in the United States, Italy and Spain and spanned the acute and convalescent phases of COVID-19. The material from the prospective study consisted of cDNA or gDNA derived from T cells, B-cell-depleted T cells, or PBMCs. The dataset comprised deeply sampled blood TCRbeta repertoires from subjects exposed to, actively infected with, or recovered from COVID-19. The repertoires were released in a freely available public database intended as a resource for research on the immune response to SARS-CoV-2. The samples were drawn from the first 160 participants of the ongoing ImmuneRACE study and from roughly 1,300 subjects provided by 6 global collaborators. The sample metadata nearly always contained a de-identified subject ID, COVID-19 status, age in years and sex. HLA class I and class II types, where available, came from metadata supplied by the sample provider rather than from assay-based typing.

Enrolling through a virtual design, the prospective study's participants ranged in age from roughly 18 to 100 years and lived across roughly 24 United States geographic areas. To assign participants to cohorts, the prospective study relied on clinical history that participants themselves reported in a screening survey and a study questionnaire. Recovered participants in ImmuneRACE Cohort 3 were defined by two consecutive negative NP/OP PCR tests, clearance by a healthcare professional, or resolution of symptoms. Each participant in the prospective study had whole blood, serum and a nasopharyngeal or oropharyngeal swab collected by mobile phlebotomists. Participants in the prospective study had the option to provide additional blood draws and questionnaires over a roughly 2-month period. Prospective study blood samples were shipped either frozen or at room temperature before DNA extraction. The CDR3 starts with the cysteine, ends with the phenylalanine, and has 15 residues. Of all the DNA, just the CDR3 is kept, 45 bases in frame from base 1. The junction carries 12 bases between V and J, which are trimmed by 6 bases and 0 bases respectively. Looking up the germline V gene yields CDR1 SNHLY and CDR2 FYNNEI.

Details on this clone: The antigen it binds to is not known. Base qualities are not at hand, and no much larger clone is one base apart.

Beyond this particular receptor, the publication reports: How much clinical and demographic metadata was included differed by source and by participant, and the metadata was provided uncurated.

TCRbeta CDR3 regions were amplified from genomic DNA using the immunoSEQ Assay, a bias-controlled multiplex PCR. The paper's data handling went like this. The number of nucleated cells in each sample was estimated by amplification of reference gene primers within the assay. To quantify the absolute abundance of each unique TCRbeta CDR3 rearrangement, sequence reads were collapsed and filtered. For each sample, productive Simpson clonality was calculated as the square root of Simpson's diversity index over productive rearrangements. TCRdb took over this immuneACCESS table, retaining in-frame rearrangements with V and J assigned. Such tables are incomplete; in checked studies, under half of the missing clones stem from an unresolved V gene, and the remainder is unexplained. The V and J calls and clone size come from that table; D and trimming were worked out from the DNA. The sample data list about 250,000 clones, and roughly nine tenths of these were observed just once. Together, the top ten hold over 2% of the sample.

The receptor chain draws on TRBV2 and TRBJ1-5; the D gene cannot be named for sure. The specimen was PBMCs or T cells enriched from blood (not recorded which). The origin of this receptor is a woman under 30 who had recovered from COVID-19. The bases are TGTGCCAGCAGCCCAGACATATATAGCAATCAGCCCCAGCATTTT. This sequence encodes CASSPDIYSNQPQHF.